This T cell receptor beta chain is drawn from a study of blood T cell repertoires in COVID-19. Participants had their cohort set by participant-reported clinical history. Only in-frame clones appear in the TCRdb table, and some are missing; sequencing was by immunoSEQ multiplex PCR. Here the sample spans fewer than 200,000 clones, more than 70% being singletons. The sequenced sample consisted of PBMCs or T cells enriched from blood (not recorded which). The clonotype originates from a woman aged 45 to 65 in a cohort exposed to, infected with or recovered from COVID-19 (not recorded which).

The CDR3 sequence: CASSIWGQGNEKLFF. The DNA of the CDR3 is TGTGCCAGTAGTATCTGGGGACAGGGAAATGAAAAACTGTTTTTT. J is TRBJ1-4 and V is TRBV19, with TRBD1 matching 9 bases. The CDR3 spans 15 residues. Germline V gives CDR1 LNHDA, CDR2 SQIVND (reference sequence). The ends lost 3 bases at V and 5 bases at J; junction bases unmatched: 4.